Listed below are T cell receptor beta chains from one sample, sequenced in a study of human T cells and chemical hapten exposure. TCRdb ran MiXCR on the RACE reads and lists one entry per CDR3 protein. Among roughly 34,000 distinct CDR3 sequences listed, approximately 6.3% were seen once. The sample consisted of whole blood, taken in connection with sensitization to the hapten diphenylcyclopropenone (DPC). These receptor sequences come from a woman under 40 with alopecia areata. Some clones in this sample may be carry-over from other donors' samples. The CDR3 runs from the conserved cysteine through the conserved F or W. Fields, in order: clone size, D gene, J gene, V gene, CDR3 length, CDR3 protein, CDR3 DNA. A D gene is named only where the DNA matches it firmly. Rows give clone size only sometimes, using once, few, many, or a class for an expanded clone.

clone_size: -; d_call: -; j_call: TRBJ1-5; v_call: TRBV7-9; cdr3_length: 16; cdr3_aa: CASSLVIAGSGQPQHF; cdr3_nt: TGTGCCAGCAGCTTAGTCATTGCAGGGTCAGGTCAGCCCCAGCATTTT
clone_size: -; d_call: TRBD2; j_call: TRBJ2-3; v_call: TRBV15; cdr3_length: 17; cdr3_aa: CATSRGASGGAGDTQYF; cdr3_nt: TGTGCCACCAGCAGAGGTGCTAGCGGGGGGGCCGGTGATACGCAGTATTTT
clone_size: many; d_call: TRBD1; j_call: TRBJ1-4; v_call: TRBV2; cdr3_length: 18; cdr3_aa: CASRRGGLMGRTGEKLFF; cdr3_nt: TGTGCCAGCAGACGAGGTGGTTTAATGGGGAGGACAGGGGAAAAACTGTTTTTT
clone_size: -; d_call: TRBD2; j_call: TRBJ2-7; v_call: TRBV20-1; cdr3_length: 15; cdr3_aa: CSARLAGRLSYEQYF; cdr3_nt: TGCAGTGCTCGCCTAGCGGGCAGGCTCTCCTACGAGCAGTACTTC
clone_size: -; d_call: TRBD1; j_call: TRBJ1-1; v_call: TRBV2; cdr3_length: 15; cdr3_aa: CASRLTGGVGTEAFF; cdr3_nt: TGTGCCAGCAGGCTTACAGGGGGCGTTGGGACTGAAGCTTTCTTT
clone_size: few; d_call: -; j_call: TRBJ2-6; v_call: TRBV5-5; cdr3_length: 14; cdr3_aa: CASSFDRGANVLTF; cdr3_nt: TGTGCCAGCAGCTTCGACCGGGGGGCCAACGTCCTGACTTTC
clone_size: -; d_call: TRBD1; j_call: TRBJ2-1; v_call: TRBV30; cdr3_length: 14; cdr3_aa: CAWSGDRSYNEQFF; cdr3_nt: TGTGCCTGGAGTGGGGACAGATCCTACAATGAGCAGTTCTTC
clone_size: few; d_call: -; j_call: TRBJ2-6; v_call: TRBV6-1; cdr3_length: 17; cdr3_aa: CASRETLYASGANVLTF; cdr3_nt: TGTGCCAGCAGAGAAACCCTGTACGCCTCTGGGGCCAACGTCCTGACTTTC
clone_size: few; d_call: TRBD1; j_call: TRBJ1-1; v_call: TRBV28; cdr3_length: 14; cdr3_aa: CASSWRGRGTEAFF; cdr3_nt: TGTGCCAGCAGTTGGAGGGGGCGAGGGACTGAAGCTTTCTTT
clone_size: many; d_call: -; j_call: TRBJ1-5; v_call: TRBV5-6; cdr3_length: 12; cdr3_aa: CASSLPGQPQHF; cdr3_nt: TGTGCCAGCAGCTTGCCCGGGCAGCCCCAGCATTTT
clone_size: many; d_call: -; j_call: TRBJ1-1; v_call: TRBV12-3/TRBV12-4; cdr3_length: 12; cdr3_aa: CASSLGRTEAFF; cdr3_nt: TGTGCCAGCAGCCTCGGACGAACTGAAGCTTTCTTT
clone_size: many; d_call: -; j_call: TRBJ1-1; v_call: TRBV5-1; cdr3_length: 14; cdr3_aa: CASSFDALNTEAFF; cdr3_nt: TGCGCCAGCAGCTTTGACGCCCTGAACACTGAAGCTTTCTTT
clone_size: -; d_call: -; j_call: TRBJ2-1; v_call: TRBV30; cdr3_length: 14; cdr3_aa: CAWDSPSSYNEQFF; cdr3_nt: TGTGCCTGGGACAGCCCAAGCTCCTACAATGAGCAGTTCTTC
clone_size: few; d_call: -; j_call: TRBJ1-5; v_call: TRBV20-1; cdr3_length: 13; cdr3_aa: CSAPRQVNQPQHF; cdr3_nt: TGCAGTGCACCCCGACAAGTCAATCAGCCCCAGCATTTT
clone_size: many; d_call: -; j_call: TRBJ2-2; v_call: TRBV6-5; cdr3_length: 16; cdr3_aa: CASSYSYRVDTGELFF; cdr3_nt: TGTGCCAGCAGTTACTCGTATAGGGTTGACACCGGGGAGCTGTTTTTT
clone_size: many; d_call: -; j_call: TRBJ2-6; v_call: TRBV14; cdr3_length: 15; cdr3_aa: CASSYTGSGANVLTF; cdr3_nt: TGTGCCAGCAGCTATACAGGCTCTGGGGCCAACGTCCTGACTTTC
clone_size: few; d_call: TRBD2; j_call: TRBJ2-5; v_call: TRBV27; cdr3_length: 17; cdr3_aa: CASSLRSLAGGWETQYF; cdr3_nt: TGTGCCAGCTCACTGAGGTCCCTAGCGGGGGGATGGGAGACCCAGTACTTC
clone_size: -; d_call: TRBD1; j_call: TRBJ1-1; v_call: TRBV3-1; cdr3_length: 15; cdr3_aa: CASRETGTANTEAFF; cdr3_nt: TGTGCCAGCAGGGAAACCGGGACAGCGAACACTGAAGCTTTCTTT
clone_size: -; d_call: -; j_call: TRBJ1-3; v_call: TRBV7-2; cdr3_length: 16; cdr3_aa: CASSPPDTLPGNTIYF; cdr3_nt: TGTGCCAGCAGCCCCCCCGACACCCTACCTGGAAACACCATATATTTT
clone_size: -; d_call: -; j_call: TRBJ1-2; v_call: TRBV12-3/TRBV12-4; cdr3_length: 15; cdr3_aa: CASSKHGEANYGYTF; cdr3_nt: TGTGCCAGCAGTAAACACGGGGAAGCTAACTATGGCTACACCTTC